A single sample gave rise to the 25 T cell receptor beta chains below, sequenced in a study of CD8 T cells in ankylosing spondylitis. TCRdb reanalysed the 5' RACE reads using MiXCR and keeps one entry per CDR3 protein. The table has 200,000 to 300,000 distinct CDR3 sequences, under 30% seen once. Sequenced input: blood, either unsorted or a sorted T cell fraction (not recorded which). The receptors here all came from a male donor with ankylosing spondylitis or in good health (not recorded which).

V is TRBV7-1 and J is TRBJ2-3; TRBD2 matches at 10 bases. TRBV7-1 is an ORF, and what it does is uncertain. The CDR3 covers 22 residues. Losses at the gene ends were 5 bases for V and 2 bases for J; bases not matched to a gene: 25. CDR3 DNA: TGTGCCAGCAGCCAGGCTGCGGTTTCGGTCGGTCAGCGGGGGGGCTACACAGATACGCAGTATTTT. It yields the protein CASSQAAVSVGQRGGYTDTQYF.

This clonotype was detected a few times. This chain joins TRBV6-6 and TRBJ2-7; tentatively, D is TRBD1 (7 bases). Trimming shortened V by 6 bases and J by 6 bases, and 15 bases separated the two germline ends. Germline CDR1 is MNHNY and CDR2 is SVGAGI (reference sequence). CDR3 length: 13 amino acids. The CDR3 region is CASSPRGATEQYF. The CDR3 nucleotides are TGTGCCAGCAGCCCCAGGGGGGCGACCGAGCAGTACTTC.

The J gene is TRBJ1-5, the V gene TRBV20-1, with a weak D call TRBD1 (6 bases). Trimming took off 3 bases at V and 5 bases at J, with 11 bases between the two ends. The CDR3 totals 13 residues. The germline V gene encodes CDR1 DFQATT and CDR2 SNEGSKA (reference sequence). Here the CDR3 DNA reads TGCAGTGCTAGGGGGGGGGCCGATCAGCCCCAGCATTTT. Protein sequence: CSARGGADQPQHF.

This clonotype occurred many times. The chain joins TRBV20-1 to TRBJ2-2; no clear D. The germline V gene encodes CDR1 DFQATT and CDR2 SNEGSKA (reference sequence). This CDR3 is built from 10 residues. Trimming removed 7 bases at V and 7 bases at J, with 7 bases between. CDR3 loop: CSVADGELFF. The CDR3 coding sequence is TGCAGTGTGGCAGACGGGGAGCTGTTTTTT.

This clonotype appeared many times. This rearrangement joins TRBV20-1 to TRBJ1-2, with 9 bases lining up with TRBD1. Germline V gene sequence: CDR1 DFQATT, CDR2 SNEGSKA (reference sequence). Germline trimming cut 5 bases from V and 6 bases from J; bases unmatched to any gene: 10. This CDR3 contains 14 residues. The chain's CDR3 is CSAPLGQGMDGYTF. The DNA for the CDR3 is TGCAGTGCTCCACTAGGACAGGGGATGGATGGCTACACCTTC.

The gene calls are TRBV20-1 and TRBJ2-7, with 10 bases fitting TRBD1. This CDR3 region has 14 residues. The J segment lost 4 bases and the V segment lost 1 base, leaving 4 bases of the junction unmatched. CDR1 is DFQATT, CDR2 SNEGSKA, per germline (reference sequence). The CDR3 spells CSARGDRGGYEQYF. In nucleotides, the CDR3 is TGCAGTGCTAGAGGGGACAGGGGAGGGTACGAGCAGTACTTC.

This clonotype was observed at least ten times. The chain has TRBV9 and TRBJ1-2; D is perhaps TRBD1 (6 bases). Trimming took off 0 bases at V and 5 bases at J, with 11 bases between the two ends. The length of the CDR3 is 14 residues. The germline gives CDR1 SGDLS, CDR2 YYNGEE. CDR3 in DNA: TGTGCCAGCAGCGTAGTGGACAGCAGTTATGGCTACACCTTC. Protein product: CASSVVDSSYGYTF.

The chain links TRBV6-1 to TRBJ2-1; D tentatively fits TRBD1 or TRBD2 (5 bases each). Between the trimmed V and J ends, which lost 8 bases and 2 bases, there was a span of 13 bases. The CDR3 is 14 residues long. The germline V gene encodes CDR1 MNHNS and CDR2 SASEGT. Here the CDR3 reads CASGVGVAYNEQFF. In nucleotides, the CDR3 is TGTGCCAGCGGAGTGGGGGTTGCCTACAATGAGCAGTTCTTC.

The count of this clonotype is one. The rearrangement links TRBV6-1 to TRBJ2-7; the match to TRBD1 covers 7 bases. CDR3 size: 14 residues. Trimming removed 6 bases from V and 4 bases from J; junction bases left unmatched: 9. Per germline, CDR1 MNHNS and CDR2 SASEGT. The CDR3 here is CASRALDRMYEQYF. The CDR3 bases are TGTGCCAGCAGGGCTCTGGACAGGATGTACGAGCAGTACTTC.

This clonotype has just a few counts. This rearrangement joins TRBV21-1 to TRBJ2-1; the table gives TRBD1 as D, unverified against the DNA. TRBV21-1 is a listed pseudogene. This CDR3 spans 15 amino acids. CDR3 nucleotides: TGTGCCACCCCCCGGACAGCTTACTCCTACAATGAGCAGTTCTTC. Its translation is CATPRTAYSYNEQFF.

This clonotype was picked up a small number of times. The rearrangement joins TRBV7-9 to TRBJ1-2; the D gene is possibly TRBD1 (6 bases). The V end was cut by 5 bases, the J end by 1 base, with 8 bases between. The germline V gene encodes CDR1 SEHNR and CDR2 FQNEAQ (reference sequence). The CDR3 length is 13 residues. The CDR3 bases are TGTGCCAGCAGCGTGGACAGTAACTATGGCTACACCTTC. Protein product: CASSVDSNYGYTF.

This clonotype was observed a handful of times. The V call is TRBV10-3, the J call TRBJ2-5, with D tentatively TRBD1 (5 bases). The ends were cut back, 0 bases at V and 3 bases at J, with 8 bases in the middle. Germline CDR1 ENHRY, CDR2 SYGVKD. This CDR3 spans 14 amino acids. CDR3 DNA: TGTGCCATCAGTGAGTCAGGCAGGGAAGAGACCCAGTACTTC. Translation gives CAISESGREETQYF.

The chain combines TRBV28 with TRBJ1-1; the D gene is possibly TRBD1 (5 bases). V dropped 7 bases and J dropped 4 bases, with 16 bases sitting between them. The germline CDR1 and CDR2 sequences are MDHEN and SYDVKM. This CDR3 comprises 14 residues. The CDR3 protein is CASIKWGTPTEAFF. CDR3 nucleotide sequence: TGTGCCAGCATCAAATGGGGGACCCCCACTGAAGCTTTCTTT.

This clonotype has ten or more counts. The chain has TRBV6-5 and TRBJ2-7, with D possibly matching TRBD2 (7 bases). The CDR3 runs 14 residues. The V end was cut by 2 bases, the J end by 8 bases, with 16 bases between. The germline CDR1 and CDR2 sequences are MNHEY and SVGAGI. The CDR3 region is CASSYGAGEGKQYF. CDR3 nucleotides: TGTGCCAGCAGTTACGGGGCAGGGGAGGGTAAGCAGTACTTC.

The V call is TRBV11-1, the J call TRBJ2-2; 11 bases align to TRBD2. J was trimmed by 7 bases and V by 3 bases; bases with no gene match: 7. This CDR3 spans 16 amino acids. Germline CDR1 reads SGHAT; CDR2 reads FQDESV (reference sequence). Here the CDR3 reads CASSFRTSGGLGELFF. DNA of the CDR3: TGTGCCAGCAGCTTTCGAACTAGCGGGGGCCTCGGGGAGCTGTTTTTT. Using reference TRBV11-1 and TRBJ2-2 for the parts outside the CDR3, the full variable domain is EAEVAQSPRYKITEKSQAVAFWCDPISGHATLYWYRQILGQGPELLVQFQDESVVDDSQLPKDRFSAERLKGVDSTLKIQPAELGDSAMYLCASSFRTSGGLGELFFGEGSRLTVL.

V gene TRBV12-3 or TRBV12-4 combines with J gene TRBJ2-5; 13 positions agree with TRBD2. V gave up 6 bases and J gave up 2 bases; unmatched junction bases: 3. The CDR3 is made up of 15 amino acids. This CDR3 reads CASSQTSGGQETQYF. CDR3 nucleotides: TGTGCCAGCAGCCAGACTAGCGGGGGGCAAGAGACCCAGTACTTC.

The genes are TRBV3-1 and TRBJ1-6; D is possibly TRBD1 (6 bases). V was shortened by 3 bases and J by 4 bases, with 10 bases between the two germline ends. The CDR3 contains 15 residues. Germline V gene data show CDR1 as LGHDT and CDR2 as YNNKEL (reference sequence). CDR3 sequence: CASSQGQGYNSPLHF. The CDR3 bases are TGTGCCAGCAGCCAGGGACAAGGTTATAATTCACCCCTCCACTTT.

At least ten counts were recorded for this clonotype. This chain connects TRBV5-1 to TRBJ2-5; no definite D call. The CDR3 runs to 12 residues. V dropped 2 bases and J dropped 7 bases, with 9 bases sitting between them. Germline assignment: CDR1 SGHRS and CDR2 YFSETQ. CDR3 loop: CASSLDLGTQYF. The CDR3 DNA is TGCGCCAGCAGCTTAGATCTCGGGACCCAGTACTTC.

This clonotype was picked up a small number of times. This chain connects TRBV10-3 to TRBJ2-5; D is possibly TRBD1 (6 bases). CDR1 and CDR2 from the germline V gene are ENHRY and SYGVKD. Trimming removed 10 bases from V and 2 bases from J, with 20 bases in between. The length of the CDR3 is 15 residues. CDR3 residues: CATNDRRRLQETQYF. DNA of the CDR3: TGTGCCACCAACGACAGGCGACGATTACAAGAGACCCAGTACTTC.

This clonotype is medium-sized. The chain is built from TRBV20-1 and TRBJ2-5; 8 nucleotides align to TRBD1. The CDR3 has 13 residues. J gave up 5 bases and V 4 bases, and 6 bases lay outside the gene matches. Germline V gives CDR1 DFQATT, CDR2 SNEGSKA (reference sequence). The CDR3: CSANQGAGETQYF. In DNA, the CDR3 is TGCAGTGCTAATCAGGGGGCGGGGGAGACCCAGTACTTC.

This clonotype was counted many times. The gene calls are TRBV24-1 and TRBJ2-1; weak D call: TRBD1 (6 bases). V lost 3 bases and J 6 bases, leaving 11 bases between the germline ends. The CDR3 totals 14 residues. In germline, CDR1 is KGHDR, CDR2 SFDVKD. The DNA of the CDR3 is TGTGCCACCAGTGATCACAGGGTGGTCAATGAGCAGTTCTTC. Amino acid sequence: CATSDHRVVNEQFF.

This clonotype was seen only once. The V call is TRBV6-1, the J call TRBJ1-1; D is unresolved. Germline V gene data show CDR1 as MNHNS and CDR2 as SASEGT. The CDR3 spans 13 residues. V shed 6 bases and J shed 11 bases, with 19 bases lying between them. The CDR3 DNA reads as TGTGCCAGCAGGGACGGGAATATTGATGTCGCTTTCTTT. Translating it yields CASRDGNIDVAFF.

The chain is built from TRBV20-1 and TRBJ2-2; the D gene is possibly TRBD1 (6 bases). The CDR3 has 13 amino acids. V lost 7 bases, J lost 2 bases, and 11 bases lay in between. Germline V lookup: CDR1 DFQATT, CDR2 SNEGSKA (reference sequence). The CDR3 region has the DNA TGCAGTGTCAGCAGGGGAAACACCGGGGAGCTGTTTTTT. This gives the protein CSVSRGNTGELFF.

The chain has TRBV15 and TRBJ2-1, with 12 bases fitting TRBD1. Unmatched junction bases numbered 7, after V lost 0 bases and J lost 7 bases. Germline-derived CDR1 and CDR2 are LNHNV and YYDKDF (reference sequence). The CDR3 contains 17 residues. CDR3 DNA sequence: TGTGCCACCAGCAGAGATCCCGGGACAGGGGGCCTTAATGAGCAGTTCTTC. Its protein is CATSRDPGTGGLNEQFF.

This clonotype has at least ten counts. This chain links TRBV29-1 with TRBJ1-2; tentatively, D is TRBD1 (6 bases). The germline V gene has CDR1 SQVTM and CDR2 ANQGSEA. The V end was cut by 4 bases, the J end by 0 bases, with 9 bases between. The CDR3 extends over 13 amino acids. This CDR3 is CSVATGSNYGYTF. The CDR3 bases are TGCAGCGTTGCGACAGGCTCTAACTATGGCTACACCTTC.